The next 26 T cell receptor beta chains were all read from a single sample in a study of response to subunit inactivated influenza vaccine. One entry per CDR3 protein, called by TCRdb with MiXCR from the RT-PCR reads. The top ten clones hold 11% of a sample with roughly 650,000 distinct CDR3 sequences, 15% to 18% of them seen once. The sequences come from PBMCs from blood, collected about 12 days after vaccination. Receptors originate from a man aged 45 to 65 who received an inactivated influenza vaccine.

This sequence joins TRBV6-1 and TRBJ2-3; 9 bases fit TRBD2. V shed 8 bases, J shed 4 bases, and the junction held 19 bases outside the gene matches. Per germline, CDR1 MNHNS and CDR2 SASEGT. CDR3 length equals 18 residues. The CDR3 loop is CASRPGGVTSGSADTQYF. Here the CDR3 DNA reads TGTGCCAGCCGCCCGGGAGGGGTTACTAGCGGGTCGGCAGATACGCAGTATTTT.

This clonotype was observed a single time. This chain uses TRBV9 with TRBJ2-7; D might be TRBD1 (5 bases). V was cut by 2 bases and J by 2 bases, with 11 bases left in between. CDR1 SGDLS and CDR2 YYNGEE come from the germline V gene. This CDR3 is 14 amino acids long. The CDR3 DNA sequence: TGTGCCAGCAGCGTTTCTGACAGCCCCTACGAGCAGTACTTC. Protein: CASSVSDSPYEQYF.

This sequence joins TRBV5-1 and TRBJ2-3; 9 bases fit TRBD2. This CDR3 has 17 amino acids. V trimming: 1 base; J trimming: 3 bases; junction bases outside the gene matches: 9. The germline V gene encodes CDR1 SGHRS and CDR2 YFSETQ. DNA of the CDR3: TGCGCCAGCAGCTTGTTGGCTAGCGGGATGAGGACAGATACGCAGTATTTT. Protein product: CASSLLASGMRTDTQYF.

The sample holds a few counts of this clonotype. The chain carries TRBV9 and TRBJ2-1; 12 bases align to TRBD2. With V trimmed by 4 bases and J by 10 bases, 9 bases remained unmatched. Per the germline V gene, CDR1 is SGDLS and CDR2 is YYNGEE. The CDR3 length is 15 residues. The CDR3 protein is CASSPLTSGSGEQFF. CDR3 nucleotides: TGTGCCAGCAGCCCCCTGACTAGCGGGAGTGGGGAGCAGTTCTTC.

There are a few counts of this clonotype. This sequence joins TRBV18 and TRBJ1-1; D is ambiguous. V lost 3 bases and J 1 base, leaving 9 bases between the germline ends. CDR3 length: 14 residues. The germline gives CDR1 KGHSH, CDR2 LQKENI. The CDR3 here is CASSPNGQNTEAFF. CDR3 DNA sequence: TGTGCCAGCTCACCCAATGGGCAGAACACTGAAGCTTTCTTT.

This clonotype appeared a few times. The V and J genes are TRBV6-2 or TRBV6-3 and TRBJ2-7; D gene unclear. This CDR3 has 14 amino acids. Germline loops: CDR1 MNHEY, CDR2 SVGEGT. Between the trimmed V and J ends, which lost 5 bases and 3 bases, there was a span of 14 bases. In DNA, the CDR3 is TGTGCCAGCAGTAGTCCGACGTCTAACTACGAGCAGTACTTC. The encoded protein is CASSSPTSNYEQYF.

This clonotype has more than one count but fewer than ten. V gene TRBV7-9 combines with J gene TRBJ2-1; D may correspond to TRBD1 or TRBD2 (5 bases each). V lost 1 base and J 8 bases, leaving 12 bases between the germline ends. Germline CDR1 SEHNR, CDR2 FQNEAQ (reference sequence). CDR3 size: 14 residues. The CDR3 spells CASSLGVRGDEQFF. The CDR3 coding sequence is TGTGCCAGCAGCTTAGGGGTCCGGGGCGATGAGCAGTTCTTC.

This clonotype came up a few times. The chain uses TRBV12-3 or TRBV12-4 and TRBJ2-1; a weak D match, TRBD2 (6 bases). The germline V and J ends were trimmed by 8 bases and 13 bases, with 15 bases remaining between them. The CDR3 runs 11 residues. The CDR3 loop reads CASHKGTLQFF. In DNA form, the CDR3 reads TGTGCCAGCCATAAAGGGACTCTACAGTTCTTC.

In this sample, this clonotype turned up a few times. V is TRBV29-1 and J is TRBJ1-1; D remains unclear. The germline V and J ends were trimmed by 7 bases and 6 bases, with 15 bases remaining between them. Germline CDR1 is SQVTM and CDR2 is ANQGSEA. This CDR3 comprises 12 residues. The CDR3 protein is CSAAPSSAEAFF. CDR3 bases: TGCAGCGCCGCGCCAAGTTCGGCTGAAGCTTTCTTT.

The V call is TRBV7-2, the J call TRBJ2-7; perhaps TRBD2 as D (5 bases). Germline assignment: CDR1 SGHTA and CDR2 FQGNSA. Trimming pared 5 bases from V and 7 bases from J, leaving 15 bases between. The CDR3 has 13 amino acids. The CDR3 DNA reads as TGTGCCAGCAGCCCCTCGGGGTTGGGGGAGCAGTACTTC. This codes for CASSPSGLGEQYF.

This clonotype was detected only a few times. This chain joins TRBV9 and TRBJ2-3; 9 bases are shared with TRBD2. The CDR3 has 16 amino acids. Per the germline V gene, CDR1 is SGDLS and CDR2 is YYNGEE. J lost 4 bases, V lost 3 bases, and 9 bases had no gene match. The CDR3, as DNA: TGTGCCAGCAGCGAGGACTCTAGCGGGATCTCAGATACGCAGTATTTT. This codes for CASSEDSSGISDTQYF.

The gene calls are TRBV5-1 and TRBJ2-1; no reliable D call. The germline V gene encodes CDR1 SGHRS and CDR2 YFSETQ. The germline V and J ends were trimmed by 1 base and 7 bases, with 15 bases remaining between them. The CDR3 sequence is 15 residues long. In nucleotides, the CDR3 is TGCGCCAGCAGCTTGTATCTGGGTCGAGAAAATGAGCAGTTCTTC. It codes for CASSLYLGRENEQFF.

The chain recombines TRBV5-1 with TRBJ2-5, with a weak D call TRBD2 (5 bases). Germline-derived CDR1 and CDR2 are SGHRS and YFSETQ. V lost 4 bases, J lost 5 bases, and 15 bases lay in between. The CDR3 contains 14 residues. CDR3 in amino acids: CASSDPGSGETQYF. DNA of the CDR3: TGCGCCAGCAGCGACCCGGGCTCGGGGGAGACCCAGTACTTC.

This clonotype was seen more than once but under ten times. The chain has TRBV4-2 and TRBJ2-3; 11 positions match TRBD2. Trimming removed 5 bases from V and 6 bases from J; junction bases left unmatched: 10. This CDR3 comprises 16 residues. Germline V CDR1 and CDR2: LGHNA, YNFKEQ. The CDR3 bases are TGTGCCAGCAGCGTCCGGCTAGCGGGGGGAGGTGATACGCAGTATTTT. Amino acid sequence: CASSVRLAGGGDTQYF.

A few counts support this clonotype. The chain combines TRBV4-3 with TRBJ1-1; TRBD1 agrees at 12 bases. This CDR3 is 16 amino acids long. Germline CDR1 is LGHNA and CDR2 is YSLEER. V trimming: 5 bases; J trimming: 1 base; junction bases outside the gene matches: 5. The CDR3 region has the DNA TGCGCCAGCAGCTCCGGGACAGGGGGCGAGAACACTGAAGCTTTCTTT. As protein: CASSSGTGGENTEAFF.

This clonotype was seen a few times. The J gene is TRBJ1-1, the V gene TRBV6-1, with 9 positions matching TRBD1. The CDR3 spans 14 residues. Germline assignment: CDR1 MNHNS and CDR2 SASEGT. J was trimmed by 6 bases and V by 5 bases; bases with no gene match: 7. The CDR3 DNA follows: TGTGCCAGCAGTCGACACAGGGGGCAGGCTGAAGCTTTCTTT. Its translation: CASSRHRGQAEAFF.

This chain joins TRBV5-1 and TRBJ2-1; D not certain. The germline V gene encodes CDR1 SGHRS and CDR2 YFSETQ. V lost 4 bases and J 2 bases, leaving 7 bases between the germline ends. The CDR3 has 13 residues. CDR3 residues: CASSNQAYNEQFF. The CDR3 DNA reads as TGCGCCAGCAGCAATCAGGCCTACAATGAGCAGTTCTTC.

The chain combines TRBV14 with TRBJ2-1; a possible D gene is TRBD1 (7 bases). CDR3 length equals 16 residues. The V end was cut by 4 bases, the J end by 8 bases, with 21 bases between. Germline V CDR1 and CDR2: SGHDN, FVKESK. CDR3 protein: CASSPFRAGGRDEQFF. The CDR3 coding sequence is TGTGCCAGCAGCCCATTTAGGGCAGGGGGGAGAGATGAGCAGTTCTTC.

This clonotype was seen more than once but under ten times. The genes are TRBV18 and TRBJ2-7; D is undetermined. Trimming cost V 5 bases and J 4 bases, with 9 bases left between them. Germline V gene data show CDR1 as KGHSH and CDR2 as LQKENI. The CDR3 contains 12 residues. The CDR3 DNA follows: TGTGCCAGCTCAGGTTCGATTTACGAGCAGTACTTC. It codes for CASSGSIYEQYF. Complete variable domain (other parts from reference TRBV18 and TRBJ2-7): NAGVMQNPRHLVRRRGQEARLRCSPMKGHSHVYWYRQLPEEGLKFMVYLQKENIIDESGMPKERFSAEFPKEGPSILRIQQVVRGDSAAYFCASSGSIYEQYFGPGTRLTVT.

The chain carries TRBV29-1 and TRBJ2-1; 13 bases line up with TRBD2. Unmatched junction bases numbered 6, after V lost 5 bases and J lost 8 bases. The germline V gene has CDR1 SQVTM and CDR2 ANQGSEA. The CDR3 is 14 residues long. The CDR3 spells CSVRTSGSPHEQFF. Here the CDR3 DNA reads TGCAGCGTTAGGACTAGCGGGAGTCCCCATGAGCAGTTCTTC.

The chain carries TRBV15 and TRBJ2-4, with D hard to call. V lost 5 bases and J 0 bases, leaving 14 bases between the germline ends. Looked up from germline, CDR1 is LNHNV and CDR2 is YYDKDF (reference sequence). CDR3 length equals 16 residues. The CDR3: CATSGRAELAKNIQYF. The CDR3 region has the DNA TGTGCCACCAGCGGAAGGGCAGAATTAGCCAAAAACATTCAGTACTTC.

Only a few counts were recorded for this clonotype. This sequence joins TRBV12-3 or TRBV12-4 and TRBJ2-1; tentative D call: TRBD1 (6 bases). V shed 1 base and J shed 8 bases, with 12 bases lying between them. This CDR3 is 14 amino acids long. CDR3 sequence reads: CASSLGGPRYEQFF. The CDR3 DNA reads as TGTGCCAGCAGTTTAGGGGGGCCTCGATATGAGCAGTTCTTC.

The CDR3 is CAIDRSGTYIGRGYGYTF. The CDR3 nucleotides are TGTGCCATCGACCGTTCCGGGACATACATCGGGCGAGGGTATGGCTACACCTTC. V and J are TRBV27 and TRBJ1-2, with D perhaps TRBD1 (6 bases). This CDR3 comprises 18 residues. Deletions cut 10 bases from V and 5 bases from J, with 32 bases between. Germline CDR1 reads MNHEY; CDR2 reads SMNVEV (reference sequence).

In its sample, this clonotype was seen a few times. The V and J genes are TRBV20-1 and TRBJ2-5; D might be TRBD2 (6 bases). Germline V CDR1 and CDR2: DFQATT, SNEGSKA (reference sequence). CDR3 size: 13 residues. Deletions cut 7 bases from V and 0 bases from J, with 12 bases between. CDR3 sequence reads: CSVPGLHQETQYF. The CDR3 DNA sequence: TGCAGTGTCCCGGGACTCCACCAAGAGACCCAGTACTTC.

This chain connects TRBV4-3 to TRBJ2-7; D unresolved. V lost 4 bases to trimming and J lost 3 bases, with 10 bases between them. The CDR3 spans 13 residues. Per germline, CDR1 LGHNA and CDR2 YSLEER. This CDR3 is CASSPKPGYEQYF. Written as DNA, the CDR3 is TGCGCCAGCAGCCCCAAGCCCGGCTACGAGCAGTACTTC.

The CDR3 nucleotides are TGTGCCAGCAGCTTGATGGGGAATGGCTACACCTTC. Protein: CASSLMGNGYTF. The chain is built from TRBV7-9 and TRBJ1-2, with D hard to call. Trimming left V 3 bases short and J 6 bases short, with 8 bases between. Germline CDR1 and CDR2: SEHNR and FQNEAQ (reference sequence). The CDR3 spans 12 residues.